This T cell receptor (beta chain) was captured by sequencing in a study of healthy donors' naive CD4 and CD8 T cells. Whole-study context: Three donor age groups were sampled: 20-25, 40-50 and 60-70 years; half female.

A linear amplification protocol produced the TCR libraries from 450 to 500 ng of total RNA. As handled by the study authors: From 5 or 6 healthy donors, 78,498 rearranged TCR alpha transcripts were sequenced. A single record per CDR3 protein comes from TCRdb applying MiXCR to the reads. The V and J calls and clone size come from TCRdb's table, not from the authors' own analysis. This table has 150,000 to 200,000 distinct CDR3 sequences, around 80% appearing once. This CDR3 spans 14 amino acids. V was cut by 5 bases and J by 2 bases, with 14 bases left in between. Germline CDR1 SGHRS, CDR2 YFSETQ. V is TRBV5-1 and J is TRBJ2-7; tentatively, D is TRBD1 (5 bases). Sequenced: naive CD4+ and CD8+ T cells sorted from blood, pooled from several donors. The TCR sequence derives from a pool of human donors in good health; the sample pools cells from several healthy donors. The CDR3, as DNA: TGCGCCAGCAGTGGGGCAGGCCCACCCTACGAGCAGTACTTC. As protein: CASSGAGPPYEQYF.